Sequencing of this TCR beta chain was carried out in a study of blood T cell repertoires in COVID-19. Study overall: There were acute and convalescent COVID-19 samples, and they came from the United States, Italy and Spain.

The CDR3 spans 14 residues. Trimming pared 1 base from V and 10 bases from J, leaving 11 bases between. Germline CDR1 and CDR2: SGHDN and FVKESK. This clone was detected a few times. Method: immunoSEQ multiplex PCR; TCRdb's copy keeps in-frame clones and lacks some. The profile shows about 200,000 clones, about 86% of them singletons. Input material: PBMCs or T cells enriched from blood (not recorded which). The chain recombines TRBV14 with TRBJ1-6, with D perhaps TRBD1 (5 bases). This clonotype was sampled from a man in his forties who had recovered from COVID-19. The CDR3 reads CASSQVRQQSPLHF. CDR3 sequence (DNA): TGTGCCAGCAGCCAAGTGAGACAGCAGTCACCCCTCCACTTT.